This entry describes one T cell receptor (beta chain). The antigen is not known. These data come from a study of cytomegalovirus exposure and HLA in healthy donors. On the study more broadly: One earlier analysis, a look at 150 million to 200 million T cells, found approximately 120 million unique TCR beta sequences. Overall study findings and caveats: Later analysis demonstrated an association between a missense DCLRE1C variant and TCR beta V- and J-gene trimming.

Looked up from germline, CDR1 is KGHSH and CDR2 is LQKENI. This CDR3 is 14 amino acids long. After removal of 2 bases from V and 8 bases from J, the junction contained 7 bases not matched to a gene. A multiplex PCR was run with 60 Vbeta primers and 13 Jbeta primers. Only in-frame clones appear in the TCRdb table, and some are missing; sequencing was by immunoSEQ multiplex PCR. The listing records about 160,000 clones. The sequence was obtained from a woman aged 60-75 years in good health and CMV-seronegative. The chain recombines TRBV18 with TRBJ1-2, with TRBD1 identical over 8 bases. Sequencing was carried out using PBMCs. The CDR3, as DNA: TGTGCCAGCTCACCAGCAACCGACAGGGGAGGCTACACCTTC. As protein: CASSPATDRGGYTF.